A single sample is the source of the 7 T cell receptor beta chains below, sequenced in a study of blood T cell repertoires in COVID-19. The method was immunoSEQ multiplex PCR; TCRdb's version includes in-frame clones alone and lacks a portion of them. The repertoire has around 700,000 clones, 90% of them found once; the top ten carry about 0.26%. Sequencing was performed on peripheral blood. These receptors were obtained from a woman aged 18-29 years with acute or convalescent COVID-19.

The gene calls are TRBV5-1 and TRBJ1-1; TRBD1 might be the D (5 bases). CDR3 length: 13 residues. Germline assignment: CDR1 SGHRS and CDR2 YFSETQ. V lost 0 bases to trimming and J lost 10 bases, with 13 bases between them. The CDR3 protein is CASSLGGPFGAFF. Written as DNA, the CDR3 is TGCGCCAGCAGCTTGGGGGGCCCATTTGGAGCTTTCTTT.

The chain links TRBV10-2 to TRBJ1-1, with a possible D match to TRBD1 (5 bases). The CDR3 loop spans 14 amino acids. Germline CDR1 and CDR2: WSHSY and SAAADI. Trimming cost V 4 bases and J 6 bases, with 15 bases left between them. The CDR3 is CASSAVGGSAEAFF. CDR3 sequence (DNA): TGCGCCAGCAGTGCCGTGGGGGGTAGCGCTGAAGCTTTCTTT.

The rearrangement joins TRBV28 to TRBJ1-5; D perhaps matches TRBD1 (5 bases). The CDR3 is made up of 13 amino acids. V lost 4 bases and J lost 6, with 10 bases in between. Per the germline V gene, CDR1 is MDHEN and CDR2 is SYDVKM. CDR3 nucleotides: TGTGCCAGCAGTTCTATGGGGCGTCAGCCCCAGCATTTT. This gives the protein CASSSMGRQPQHF.

This clone was counted only a few times. V gene TRBV7-9 combines with J gene TRBJ1-5; 7 bases align to TRBD1. The CDR3 extends over 14 amino acids. Germline CDR1 is SEHNR and CDR2 is FQNEAQ (reference sequence). J was trimmed by 10 bases and V by 1 base; bases with no gene match: 7. CDR3 DNA sequence: TGTGCCAGCAGCTTAGGACAGGGACCCCTCCCCCAGCATTTT. As protein: CASSLGQGPLPQHF.

The CDR3 loop reads CASSLEFKGASYNSPLHF. The CDR3 DNA sequence: TGTGCCAGCAGCTTGGAGTTTAAGGGGGCGAGCTATAATTCACCCCTCCACTTT. V and J are TRBV5-6 and TRBJ1-6; TRBD1 agrees at 7 bases. From germline, CDR1 is SGHDT and CDR2 YYEEEE. J gave up 3 bases and V 0 bases, and 9 bases lay outside the gene matches. The CDR3 spans 18 residues.

In regard to this clone: This CDR3 is also generated by other DNA sequences in the sample. The V and J genes are TRBV27 and TRBJ2-7; 7 bases align to TRBD1. Germline assignment: CDR1 MNHEY and CDR2 SMNVEV (reference sequence). V was pared by 3 bases and J by 2 bases, with 4 bases of the junction left unmatched. The CDR3 is made up of 14 amino acids. CDR3 DNA sequence: TGTGCCAGCAGTTTTGGGACAGCTCCCTACGAGCAGTACTTC. The encoded protein is CASSFGTAPYEQYF.

The rearrangement joins TRBV27 to TRBJ1-5, with D possibly matching TRBD1 (6 bases). The CDR3 has 12 residues. Germline CDR1 reads MNHEY; CDR2 reads SMNVEV (reference sequence). Trimming removed 8 bases from V and 7 bases from J, with 12 bases in between. The CDR3 region is CASGDRPQPQHF. For the CDR3, the DNA is TGTGCCAGCGGAGACAGGCCCCAGCCCCAGCATTTT.